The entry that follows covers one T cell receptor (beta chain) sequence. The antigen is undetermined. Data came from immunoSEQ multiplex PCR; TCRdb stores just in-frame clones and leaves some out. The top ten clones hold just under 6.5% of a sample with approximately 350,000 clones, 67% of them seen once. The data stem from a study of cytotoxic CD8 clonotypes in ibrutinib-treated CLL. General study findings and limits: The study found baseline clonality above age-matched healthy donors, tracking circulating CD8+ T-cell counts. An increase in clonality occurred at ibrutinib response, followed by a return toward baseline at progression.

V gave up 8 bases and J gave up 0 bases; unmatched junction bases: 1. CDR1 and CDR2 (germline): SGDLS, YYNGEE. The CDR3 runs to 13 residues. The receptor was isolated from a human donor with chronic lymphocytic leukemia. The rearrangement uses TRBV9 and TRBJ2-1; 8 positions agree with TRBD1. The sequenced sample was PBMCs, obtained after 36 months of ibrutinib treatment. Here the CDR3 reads CARGQGSYNEQFF. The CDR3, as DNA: TGTGCCAGAGGACAGGGCTCCTACAATGAGCAGTTCTTC.